The T cell receptor beta chain described here comes from a study of T cell responses to AZD1222 COVID-19 vaccine. In the case of this clone: Its antigen is still unknown. Different DNA sequences within this sample yield the same CDR3.

The method was immunoSEQ multiplex PCR; TCRdb's version includes in-frame clones alone and lacks a portion of them. The sample comprises over 100,000 clones, approximately 91% of which are singletons, and more than 1% rests with the top ten. General study results and limits: The donor cohort was predominantly white British with a female majority, and clonal diversity may have been underestimated. Variant regions that are unmutated are reportedly the target of nearly half of spike-specific TCRs. Among AZD1222 vaccinees, only six were seropositive at baseline.

Second-dose intervals near 4 or 12 weeks were combined. Trimming cost V 2 bases and J 4 bases, with 5 bases left between them. The CDR3 loop spans 13 amino acids. CDR1 is MNHEY, CDR2 SVGAGI, per germline. The chain carries TRBV6-5 and TRBJ2-2, with unresolved D. The sequence derives from an adult who received the AZD1222 COVID-19 vaccine. Material: peripheral blood, obtained 28 days after the second AZD1222 dose. The CDR3 coding sequence is TGTGCCAGCAGTTACGGTGGCACCGGGGAGCTGTTTTTT. As protein: CASSYGGTGELFF.